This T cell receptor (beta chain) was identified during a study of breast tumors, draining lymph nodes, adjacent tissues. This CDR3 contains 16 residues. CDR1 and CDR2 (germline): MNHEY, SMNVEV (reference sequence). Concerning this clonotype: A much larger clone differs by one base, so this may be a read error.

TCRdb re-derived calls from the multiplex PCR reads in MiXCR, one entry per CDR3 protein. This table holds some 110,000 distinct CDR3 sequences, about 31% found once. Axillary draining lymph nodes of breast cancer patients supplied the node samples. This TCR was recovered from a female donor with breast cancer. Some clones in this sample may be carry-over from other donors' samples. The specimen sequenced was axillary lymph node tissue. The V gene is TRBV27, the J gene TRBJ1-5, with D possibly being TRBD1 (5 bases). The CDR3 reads CASSDSRTGRNQPRHF. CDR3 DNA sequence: TGTGCCAGCAGTGACAGCCGAACAGGTCGCAATCAGCCCCGGCATTTT.